Sequencing of this TCR beta chain was carried out in a study of blood T cell repertoires in COVID-19. At the level of the study: Specimens from acute and convalescent COVID-19 originated in the United States, Italy and Spain. Sample material is recorded as cDNA or gDNA derived from T cells, B-cell-depleted T cells, or PBMCs.

This CDR3 contains 13 residues. Germline V gives CDR1 SEHNR, CDR2 FQNEAQ (reference sequence). Trimming removed 3 bases from V and 5 bases from J, with 10 bases in between. Original handling: Scientists estimated how many nucleated cells there were by amplifying reference gene primers. Method: immunoSEQ multiplex PCR; TCRdb's copy keeps in-frame clones and lacks some. The D gene and trimming were derived from the DNA, and the V and J assignments and clone size from that table. The sample contains roughly 70,000 clones, 75% to 90% of which appear only once. Sequenced: peripheral blood. The chain employs TRBV7-9 and TRBJ1-2; tentative D call: TRBD1 (6 bases). The TCR comes from an older man who had recovered from COVID-19. The CDR3 bases are TGTGCCAGCAGCTTTCAGGGGCAGTATGGCTACACCTTC. Its translation is CASSFQGQYGYTF.